This TCR beta chain was identified during a study of early T cells in non-severe SARS-CoV-2 infection. V lost 11 bases, J lost 2 bases, and 18 bases lay in between. Germline CDR1 reads MNHNS; CDR2 reads SASEGT. The CDR3 consists of 14 residues. Concerning this clonotype: What it binds is not known.

A single record per CDR3 protein comes from TCRdb applying MiXCR to the 5' RACE reads. This table has about 83,000 distinct CDR3 sequences, roughly a tenth appearing once. The study's findings and limits: Sequences matched to VDJdb favored anti-spike CD8 responses, while private and CD4 specificities were missed.

This TCR derives from an adult who was a healthcare worker with PCR-confirmed SARS-CoV-2 infection or an uninfected control (not recorded which). The genes are TRBV6-1 and TRBJ2-5, with a possible D match to TRBD1 (7 bases). The material sequenced was whole blood, taken at baseline. CDR3 region: CAAHGGQIQETQYF. CDR3 DNA: TGTGCCGCCCACGGGGGACAGATACAAGAGACCCAGTACTTC.